The TCR beta chain described here comes from a study of T cell clonotyping in hematopoietic cell transplantation. The V gene end was trimmed by 7 bases and the J gene end by 1 base; junction bases not matched to a gene: 4. This CDR3 has 13 amino acids. Germline V gives CDR1 SQVTM, CDR2 ANQGSEA. Remarks on this clone: What it binds is unknown.

TCRdb's copy holds only in-frame clones and misses some; the assay was immunoSEQ multiplex PCR. The data contain 6,000 or so clones, around 71% of them singletons. Study conclusions and caveats: At the given depth, recipient repertoires were over 95% de novo clonotypes. Pathologically expanded recipient clonotypes increased progressively from day 30 to day 180 as diversity fell. Cells were unsorted, so CD4 and CD8 contributions were not separated.

This TCR was sampled from a male patient in his 50s who had an allogeneic stem cell transplant from an unrelated donor, so the T cells may come from the graft donor. Some clones in this sample may be carry-over from other donors' samples. V and J are TRBV29-1 and TRBJ1-1; TRBD1 agrees at 9 bases. Sequences were derived from PBMCs, sampled 180 days after allogeneic stem cell transplant. This chain's CDR3 is CSALQGANTEAFF. The CDR3 DNA is TGCAGCGCACTACAGGGGGCGAACACTGAAGCTTTCTTT.